This T cell receptor beta chain is from a study of blood T cell repertoires in COVID-19. Some clones are missing from TCRdb's copy, which holds only in-frame ones; the method was immunoSEQ multiplex PCR. The sample carries hundreds of thousands of clones, about nine tenths recorded once. V shed 1 base, J shed 7 bases, and the junction held 9 bases outside the gene matches. CDR3 size: 15 residues. Per germline, CDR1 SSHAT and CDR2 FNYEAQ (reference sequence). V is TRBV7-7 and J is TRBJ2-5; 7 bases map to TRBD2. This receptor was obtained from a woman younger than 35 with acute or convalescent COVID-19. The sequenced sample consisted of peripheral blood. The CDR3 sequence is CASSLVGGEKGTQYF. The CDR3 DNA follows: TGTGCCAGCAGCTTAGTTGGGGGGGAGAAAGGGACCCAGTACTTC.